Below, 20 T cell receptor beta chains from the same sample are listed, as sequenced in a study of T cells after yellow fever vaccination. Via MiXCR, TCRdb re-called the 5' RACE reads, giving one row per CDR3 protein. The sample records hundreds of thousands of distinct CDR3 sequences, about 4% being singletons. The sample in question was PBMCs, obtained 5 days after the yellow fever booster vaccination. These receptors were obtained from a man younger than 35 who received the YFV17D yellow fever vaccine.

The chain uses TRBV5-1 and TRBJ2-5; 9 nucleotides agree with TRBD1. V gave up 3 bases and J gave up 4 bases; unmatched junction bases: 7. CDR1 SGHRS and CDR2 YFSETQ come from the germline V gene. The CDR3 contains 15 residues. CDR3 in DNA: TGCGCCAGCAGCTGGGGACAGGGTGAGGTAGAGACCCAGTACTTC. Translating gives CASSWGQGEVETQYF.

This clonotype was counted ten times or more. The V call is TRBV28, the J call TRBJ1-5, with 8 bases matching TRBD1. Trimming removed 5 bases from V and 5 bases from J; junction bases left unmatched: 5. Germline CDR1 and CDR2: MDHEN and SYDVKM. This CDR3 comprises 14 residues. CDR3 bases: TGTGCCAGCAGTGGAGGACAGGGCGATCAGCCCCAGCATTTT. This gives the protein CASSGGQGDQPQHF.

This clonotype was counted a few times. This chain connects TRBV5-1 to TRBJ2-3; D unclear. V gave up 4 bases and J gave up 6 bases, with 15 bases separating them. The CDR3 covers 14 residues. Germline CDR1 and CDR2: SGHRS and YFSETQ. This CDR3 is CASSRVGPPDTQYF. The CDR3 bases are TGCGCCAGCAGCAGGGTCGGCCCTCCGGATACGCAGTATTTT.

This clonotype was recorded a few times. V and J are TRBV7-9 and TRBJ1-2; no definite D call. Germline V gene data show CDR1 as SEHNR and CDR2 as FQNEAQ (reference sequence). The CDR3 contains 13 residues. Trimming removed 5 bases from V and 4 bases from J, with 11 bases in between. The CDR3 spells CASSAKELYGYTF. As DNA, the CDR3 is TGTGCCAGCAGCGCGAAGGAGCTCTATGGCTACACCTTC.

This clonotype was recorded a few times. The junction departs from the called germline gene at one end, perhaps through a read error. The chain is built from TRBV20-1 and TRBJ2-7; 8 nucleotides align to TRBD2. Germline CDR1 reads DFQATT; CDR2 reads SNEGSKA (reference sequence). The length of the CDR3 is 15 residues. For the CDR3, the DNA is TGCAGTGCTGAAAATAGCGGGAAGAGCTCCTATGAGCAGTACTTC. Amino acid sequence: CSAENSGKSSYEQYF.

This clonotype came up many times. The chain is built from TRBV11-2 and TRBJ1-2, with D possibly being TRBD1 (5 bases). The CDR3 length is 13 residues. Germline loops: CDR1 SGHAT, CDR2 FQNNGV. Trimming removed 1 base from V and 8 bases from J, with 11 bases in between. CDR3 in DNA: TGTGCCAGCAGCTTAGGACAGCGAGAGGGCTACACCTTC. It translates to CASSLGQREGYTF.

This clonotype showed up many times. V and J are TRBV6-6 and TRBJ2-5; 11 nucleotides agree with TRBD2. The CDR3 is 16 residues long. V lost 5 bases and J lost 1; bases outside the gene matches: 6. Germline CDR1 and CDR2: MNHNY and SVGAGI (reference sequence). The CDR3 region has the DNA TGTGCCAGCAGTCGAAAACTAGCGGGGGCCCAAGAGACCCAGTACTTC. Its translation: CASSRKLAGAQETQYF.

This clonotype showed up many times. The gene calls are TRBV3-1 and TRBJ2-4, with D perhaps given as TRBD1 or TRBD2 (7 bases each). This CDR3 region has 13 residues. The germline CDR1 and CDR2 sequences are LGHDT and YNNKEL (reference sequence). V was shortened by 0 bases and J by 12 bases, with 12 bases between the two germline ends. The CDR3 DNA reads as TGTGCCAGCAGCCAAGACAGGGGGGGTCATCAGTACTTC. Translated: CASSQDRGGHQYF.

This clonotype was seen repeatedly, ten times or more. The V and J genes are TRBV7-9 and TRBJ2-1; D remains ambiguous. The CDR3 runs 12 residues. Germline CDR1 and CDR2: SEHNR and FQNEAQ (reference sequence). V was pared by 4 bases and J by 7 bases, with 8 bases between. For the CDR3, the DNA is TGTGCCAGCAGCTCCCCGTCTAATGAGCAGTTCTTC. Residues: CASSSPSNEQFF.

CDR3: CAVLSGWRTGELFF. The CDR3 DNA reads TGTGCTGTCCTTTCGGGGTGGCGTACCGGGGAGCTGTTTTTT. The V call is TRBV7-7, the J call TRBJ2-2; tentatively, D is TRBD2 (5 bases). The CDR3 length is 14 residues. The germline gives CDR1 SSHAT, CDR2 FNYEAQ (reference sequence).

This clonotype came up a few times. The CDR3 spells CASISGEGANVLTF. The CDR3 DNA is TGTGCCAGCATCTCTGGGGAAGGGGCCAACGTCCTGACTTTC. The chain couples TRBV6-1 to TRBJ2-6; D unresolved. Germline V gene data show CDR1 as MNHNS and CDR2 as SASEGT. Trimming pared 7 bases from V and 4 bases from J, leaving 11 bases between. CDR3 length equals 14 residues.

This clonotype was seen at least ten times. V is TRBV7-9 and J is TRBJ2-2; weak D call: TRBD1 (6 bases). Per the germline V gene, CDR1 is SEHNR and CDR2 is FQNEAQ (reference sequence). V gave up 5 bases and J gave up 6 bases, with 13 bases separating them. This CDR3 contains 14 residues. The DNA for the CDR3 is TGTGCCAGCAGCCGGACAGACCAACCCGGGGAGCTGTTTTTT. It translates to CASSRTDQPGELFF.

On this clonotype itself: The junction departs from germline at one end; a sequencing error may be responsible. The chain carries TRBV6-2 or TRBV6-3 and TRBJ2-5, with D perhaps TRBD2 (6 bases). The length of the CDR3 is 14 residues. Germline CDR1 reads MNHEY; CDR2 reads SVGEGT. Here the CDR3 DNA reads TGTGCCAGCTCGGCCAGTGGGGTGCGATCAATGGCGGGATTC. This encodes CASSASGVRSMAGF.

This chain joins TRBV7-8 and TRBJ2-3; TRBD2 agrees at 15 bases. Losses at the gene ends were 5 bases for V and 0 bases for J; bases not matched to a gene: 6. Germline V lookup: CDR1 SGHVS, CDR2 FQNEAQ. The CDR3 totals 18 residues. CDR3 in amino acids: CASSLGTSGGTSTDTQYF. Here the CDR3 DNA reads TGTGCCAGCAGCCTCGGGACTAGCGGGGGGACCAGCACAGATACGCAGTATTTT.

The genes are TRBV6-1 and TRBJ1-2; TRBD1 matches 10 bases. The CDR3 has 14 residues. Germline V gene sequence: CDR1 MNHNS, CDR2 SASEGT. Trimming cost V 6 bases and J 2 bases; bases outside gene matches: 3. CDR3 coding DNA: TGTGCCAGCAGCAGACAGGGGGCGAACTATGGCTACACCTTC. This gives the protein CASSRQGANYGYTF.

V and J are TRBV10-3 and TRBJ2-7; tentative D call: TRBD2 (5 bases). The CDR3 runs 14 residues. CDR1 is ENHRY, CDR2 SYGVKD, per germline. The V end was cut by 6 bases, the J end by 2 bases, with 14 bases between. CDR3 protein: CAIRADLDTYEQYF. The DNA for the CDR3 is TGTGCCATCAGGGCGGACTTAGATACCTACGAGCAGTACTTC.

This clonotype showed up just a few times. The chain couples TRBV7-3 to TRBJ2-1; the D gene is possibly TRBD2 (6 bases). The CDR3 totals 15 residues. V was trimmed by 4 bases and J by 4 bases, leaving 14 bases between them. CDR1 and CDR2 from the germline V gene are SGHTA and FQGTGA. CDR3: CASSSTASAYNEQFF. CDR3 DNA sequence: TGTGCCAGCAGCTCCACGGCTAGCGCTTACAATGAGCAGTTCTTC.

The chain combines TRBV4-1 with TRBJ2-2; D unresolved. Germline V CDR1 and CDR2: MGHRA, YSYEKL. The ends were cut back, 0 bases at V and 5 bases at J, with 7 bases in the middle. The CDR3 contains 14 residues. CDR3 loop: CASSQDARTGELFF. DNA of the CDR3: TGCGCCAGCAGCCAAGATGCGCGAACCGGGGAGCTGTTTTTT.

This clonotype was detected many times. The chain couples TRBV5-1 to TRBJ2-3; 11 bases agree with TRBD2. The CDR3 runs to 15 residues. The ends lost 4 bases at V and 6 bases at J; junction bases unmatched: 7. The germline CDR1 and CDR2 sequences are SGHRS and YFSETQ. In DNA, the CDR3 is TGCGCCAGCAGCCGCGTCGGGACTAGCGGCGATACGCAGTATTTT. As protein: CASSRVGTSGDTQYF.

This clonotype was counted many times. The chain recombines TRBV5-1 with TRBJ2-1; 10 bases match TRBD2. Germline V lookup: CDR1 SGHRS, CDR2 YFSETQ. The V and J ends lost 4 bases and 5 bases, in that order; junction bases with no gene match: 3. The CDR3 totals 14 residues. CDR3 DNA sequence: TGCGCCAGCAGCCCCCTAGCGGGGGACAATGAGCAGTTCTTC. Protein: CASSPLAGDNEQFF.